This T cell receptor (beta chain) was documented in a study of shared T cell receptors in the human thymus. CDR1 and CDR2 from the germline V gene are SGHAT and FQNNGV. Unmatched junction bases numbered 2, after V lost 3 bases and J lost 7 bases. The CDR3 extends over 13 amino acids. The method was immunoSEQ multiplex PCR; TCRdb's version includes in-frame clones alone and lacks a portion of them. The repertoire includes 500,000 to 750,000 clones, approximately 87% of them detected once, and about 0.01% sits in the top ten. These records were also assigned to another study, of human thymus T cells. That study adds: Donors were healthy Finnish babies undergoing corrective operations for congenital heart defects. It was from resections taken during corrective heart surgery that the thymus tissue came. The authors found apparently biased V and J gene usage in thymic and blood repertoires.

V and J are TRBV11-2 and TRBJ2-2; 7 positions agree with TRBD2. Material: thymocytes. The receptor was isolated from a boy younger than two with a congenital heart defect. The CDR3 region is CASSFREGGELFF. CDR3 DNA: TGTGCCAGCAGCTTCAGGGAGGGCGGGGAGCTGTTTTTT.